The T cell receptor beta chain described here comes from a study of shared clonotypes between healthy human individuals. Study-level points and caveats: Clonotypes that were shared across four donors made up about 5.1% of naive CD4 clonotypes.

In the case of this clone: Its antigen is not identified.

V lost 4 bases to trimming and J lost 0 bases, with 14 bases between them. Per the germline V gene, CDR1 is SGHTA and CDR2 is FQGNSA. This CDR3 contains 16 residues. Some 30,000 T cell genomes, or 200 to 250 ng DNA, went into the sorted-subset replicate PCRs. Produced via immunoSEQ multiplex PCR; TCRdb's table is partial and in-frame only. The data hold over 2 million clones, with 85% to 95% observed a single time. The sample was naive CD4+ T cells from PBMCs. Described subset: CD45RA+ positively selected. The source is a man younger than 30 in good health. Some clones in this sample may be carry-over from other donors' samples. The chain recombines TRBV7-2 with TRBJ2-3; weak D call: TRBD2 (6 bases). This CDR3 is CASSYIADTSTDTQYF. The CDR3 DNA reads as TGTGCCAGCAGCTACATAGCGGATACTAGCACAGATACGCAGTATTTT.